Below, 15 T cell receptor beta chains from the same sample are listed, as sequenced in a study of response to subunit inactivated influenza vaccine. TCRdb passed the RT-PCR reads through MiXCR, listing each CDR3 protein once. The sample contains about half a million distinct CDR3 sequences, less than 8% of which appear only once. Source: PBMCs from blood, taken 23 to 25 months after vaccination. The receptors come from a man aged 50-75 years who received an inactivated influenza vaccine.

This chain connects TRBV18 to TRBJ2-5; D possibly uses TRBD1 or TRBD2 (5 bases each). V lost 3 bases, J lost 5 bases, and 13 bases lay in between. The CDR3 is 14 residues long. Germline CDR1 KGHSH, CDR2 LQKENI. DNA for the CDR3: TGTGCCAGCTCACCTTTGATAGGGGAGGAGACCCAGTACTTC. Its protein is CASSPLIGEETQYF.

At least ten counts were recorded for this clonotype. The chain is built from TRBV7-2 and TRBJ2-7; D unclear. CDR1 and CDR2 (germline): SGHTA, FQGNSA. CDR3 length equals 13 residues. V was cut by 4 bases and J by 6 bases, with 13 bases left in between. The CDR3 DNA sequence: TGTGCCAGCAGCTCCCCCCCGGTTTTCGAGCAGTACTTC. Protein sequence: CASSSPPVFEQYF.

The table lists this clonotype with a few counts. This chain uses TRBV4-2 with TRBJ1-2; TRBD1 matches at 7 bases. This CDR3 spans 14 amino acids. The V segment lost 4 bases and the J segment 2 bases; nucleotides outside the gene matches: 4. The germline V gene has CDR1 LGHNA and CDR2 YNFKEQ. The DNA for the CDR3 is TGTGCCAGCAGCCCCGACAGGGCGAACTATGGCTACACCTTC. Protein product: CASSPDRANYGYTF.

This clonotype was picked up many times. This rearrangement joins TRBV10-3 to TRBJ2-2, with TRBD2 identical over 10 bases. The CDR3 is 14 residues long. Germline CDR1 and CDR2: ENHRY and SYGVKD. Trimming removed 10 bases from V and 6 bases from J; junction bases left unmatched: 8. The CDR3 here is CATTAGGVAGELFF. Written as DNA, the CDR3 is TGTGCCACGACAGCGGGAGGGGTGGCCGGGGAGCTGTTTTTT.

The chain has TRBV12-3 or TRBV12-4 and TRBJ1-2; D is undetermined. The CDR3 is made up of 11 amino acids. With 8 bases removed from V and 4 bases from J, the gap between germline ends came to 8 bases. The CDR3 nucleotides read TGTGCCAGCGGGAACCGCTATGGCTACACCTTC. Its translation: CASGNRYGYTF.

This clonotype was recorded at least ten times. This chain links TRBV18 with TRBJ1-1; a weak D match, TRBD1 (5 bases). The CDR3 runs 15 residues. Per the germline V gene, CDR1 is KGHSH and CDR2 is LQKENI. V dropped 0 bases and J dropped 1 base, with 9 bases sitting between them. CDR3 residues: CASSPPGTANTEAFF. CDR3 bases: TGTGCCAGCTCACCACCCGGGACGGCGAACACTGAAGCTTTCTTT.

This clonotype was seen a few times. The CDR3 DNA follows: TGCGCCAGCAGCTTGGGCGGCGGGACAGGGAGAGGCGAGCAGTTCTTC. This codes for CASSLGGGTGRGEQFF. The chain carries TRBV5-1 and TRBJ2-1; 9 nucleotides align to TRBD1. V dropped 0 bases and J dropped 10; count of bases not matched to a gene: 11. This CDR3 contains 16 residues. Germline values: CDR1 SGHRS, CDR2 YFSETQ.

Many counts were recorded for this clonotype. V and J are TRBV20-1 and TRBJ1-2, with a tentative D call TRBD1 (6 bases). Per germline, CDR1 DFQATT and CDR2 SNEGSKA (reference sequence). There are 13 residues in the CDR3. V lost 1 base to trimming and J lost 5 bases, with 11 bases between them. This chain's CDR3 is CSARVGQGYGYTF. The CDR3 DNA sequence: TGCAGTGCTAGAGTTGGGCAGGGGTATGGCTACACCTTC.

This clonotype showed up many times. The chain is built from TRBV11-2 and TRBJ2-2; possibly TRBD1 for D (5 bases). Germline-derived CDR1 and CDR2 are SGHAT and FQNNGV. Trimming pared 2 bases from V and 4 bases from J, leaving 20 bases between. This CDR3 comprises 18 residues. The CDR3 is CASSLLSGPRAPTGELFF. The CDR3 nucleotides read TGTGCCAGCAGCTTACTTTCCGGGCCCAGGGCCCCCACCGGGGAGCTGTTTTTT.

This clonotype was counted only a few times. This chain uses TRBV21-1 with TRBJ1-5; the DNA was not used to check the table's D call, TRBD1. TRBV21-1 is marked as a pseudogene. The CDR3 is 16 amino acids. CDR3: CASSMRGRVTNQPQHF. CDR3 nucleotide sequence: TGTGCCAGCAGCATGAGGGGGCGTGTGACCAATCAGCCCCAGCATTTT.

The CDR3 sequence: CSAGIRHSYEQYF. CDR3 coding DNA: TGCAGTGCTGGAATAAGGCACAGCTACGAGCAGTACTTC. The chain employs TRBV20-1 and TRBJ2-7, with unresolved D. V gave up 5 bases and J gave up 3 bases, with 14 bases separating them. The CDR3 totals 13 residues. Germline lookup yields CDR1 DFQATT and CDR2 SNEGSKA (reference sequence).

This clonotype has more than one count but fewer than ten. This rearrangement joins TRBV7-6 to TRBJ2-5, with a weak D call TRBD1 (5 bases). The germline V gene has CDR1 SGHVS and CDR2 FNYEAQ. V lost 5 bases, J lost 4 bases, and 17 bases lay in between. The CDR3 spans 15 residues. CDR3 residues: CASSLPMGTGETQYF. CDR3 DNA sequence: TGTGCCAGCAGCCTCCCAATGGGAACAGGAGAGACCCAGTACTTC.

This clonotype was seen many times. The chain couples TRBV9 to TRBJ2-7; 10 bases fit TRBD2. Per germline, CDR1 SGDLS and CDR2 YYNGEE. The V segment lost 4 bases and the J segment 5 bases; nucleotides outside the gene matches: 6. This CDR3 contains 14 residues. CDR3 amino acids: CASSLSGRYDEQYF. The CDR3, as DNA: TGTGCCAGCAGCCTTAGCGGGAGGTACGACGAGCAGTACTTC. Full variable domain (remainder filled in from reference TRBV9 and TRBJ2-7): DSGVTQTPKHLITATGQRVTLRCSPRSGDLSVYWYQQSLDQGLQFLIQYYNGEERAKGNILERFSAQQFPDLHSELNLSSLELGDSALYFCASSLSGRYDEQYFGPGTRLTVT.

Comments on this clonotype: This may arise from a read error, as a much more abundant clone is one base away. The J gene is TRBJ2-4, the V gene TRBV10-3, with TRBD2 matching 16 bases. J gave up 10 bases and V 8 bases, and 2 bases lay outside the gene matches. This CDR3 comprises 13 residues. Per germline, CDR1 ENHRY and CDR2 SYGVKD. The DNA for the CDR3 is TGTGCCATCTTGGGACTAGCGGGGGGGATTCAGTACTTC. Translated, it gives CAILGLAGGIQYF.

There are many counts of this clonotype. This CDR3 is CASSADRVASGRAGSDTQYF. The CDR3 nucleotides read TGTGCCAGCAGTGCAGACAGGGTAGCTAGCGGGAGGGCCGGGTCAGATACGCAGTATTTT. The chain carries TRBV25-1 and TRBJ2-3; TRBD2 agrees at 12 bases. The CDR3 consists of 20 residues. The V gene end was trimmed by 4 bases and the J gene end by 4 bases; junction bases not matched to a gene: 18. Germline V gives CDR1 MGHDK, CDR2 SYGVNS.